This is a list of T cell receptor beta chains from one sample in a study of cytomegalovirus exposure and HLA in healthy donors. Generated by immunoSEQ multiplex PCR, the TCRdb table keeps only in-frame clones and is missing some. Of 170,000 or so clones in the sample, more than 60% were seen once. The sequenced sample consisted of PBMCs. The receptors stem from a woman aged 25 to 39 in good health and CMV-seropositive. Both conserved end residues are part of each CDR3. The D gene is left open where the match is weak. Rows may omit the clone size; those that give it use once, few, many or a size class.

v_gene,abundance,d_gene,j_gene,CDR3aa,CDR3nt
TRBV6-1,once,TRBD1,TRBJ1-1,CASSARTGGTEAFF,TGTGCCAGCAGTGCGAGGACAGGGGGTACTGAAGCTTTCTTT
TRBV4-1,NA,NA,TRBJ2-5,CASSLAFRGETQYF,TGCGCCAGCAGCCTGGCCTTCCGGGGGGAGACCCAGTACTTC
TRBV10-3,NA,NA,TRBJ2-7,CAISVWEFDEQYF,TGTGCCATCAGTGTTTGGGAGTTCGACGAGCAGTACTTC
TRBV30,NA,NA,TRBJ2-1,CAWSVPGFYNEQFF,TGTGCCTGGAGTGTGCCGGGATTCTACAATGAGCAGTTCTTC
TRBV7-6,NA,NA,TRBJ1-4,CASSLGAEKLFF,TGTGCCAGCAGCTTAGGAGCCGAAAAACTGTTTTTT
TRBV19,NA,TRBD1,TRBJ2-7,CASSTGTDYEQYF,TGTGCCAGTAGTACAGGGACAGACTACGAGCAGTACTTC
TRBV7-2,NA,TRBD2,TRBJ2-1,CASSQRLASSYNEQFF,TGTGCCAGCAGCCAGAGACTAGCAAGCTCCTACAATGAGCAGTTCTTC
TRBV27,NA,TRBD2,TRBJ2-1,CASISGNNEQFF,TGTGCCAGCATTAGCGGGAACAATGAGCAGTTCTTC
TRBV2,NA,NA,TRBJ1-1,CASSTDGDTEAFF,TGTGCCAGCAGTACCGACGGGGACACTGAAGCTTTCTTT
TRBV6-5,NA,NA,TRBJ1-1,CASKTGNTEAFF,TGTGCCAGCAAAACAGGAAACACTGAAGCTTTCTTT
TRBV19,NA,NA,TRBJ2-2,CASSTLQGVNTGELFF,TGTGCCAGTAGTACCCTACAGGGAGTAAACACCGGGGAGCTGTTTTTT
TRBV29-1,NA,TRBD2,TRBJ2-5,CSVAPGGETQYF,TGCAGCGTTGCCCCGGGAGGTGAGACCCAGTACTTC
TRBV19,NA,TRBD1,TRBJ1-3,CASRRDREFGNTIYF,TGTGCCAGTAGAAGGGACAGGGAGTTTGGAAACACCATATATTTT
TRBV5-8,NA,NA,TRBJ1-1,CASSFPGVTEAFF,TGTGCCAGCAGCTTCCCCGGGGTCACTGAAGCTTTCTTT
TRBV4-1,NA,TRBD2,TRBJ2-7,CASSQGYLAGGRYEQYF,TGCGCCAGCAGCCAGGGGTACTTAGCGGGAGGGCGGTACGAGCAGTACTTC
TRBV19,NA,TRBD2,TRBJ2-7,CASSINFVGGTYEQYF,TGTGCCAGTAGTATCAATTTTGTGGGGGGGACCTACGAGCAGTACTTC
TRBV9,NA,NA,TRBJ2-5,CASSPRPGTAQETQYF,TGTGCCAGCAGCCCTCGCCCGGGAACTGCCCAAGAGACCCAGTACTTC
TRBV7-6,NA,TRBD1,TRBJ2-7,CASSSGQGSDEQYF,TGTGCCAGCAGCTCCGGACAGGGAAGCGACGAGCAGTACTTC
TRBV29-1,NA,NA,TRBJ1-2,CSVRDPDGGYIF,TGCAGCGTTCGAGACCCCGATGGAGGCTACATCTTC
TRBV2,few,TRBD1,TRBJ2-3,CASIGQGITDTQYF,TGTGCCAGCATCGGACAGGGAATCACAGATACGCAGTATTTT
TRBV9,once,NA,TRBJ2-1,CASSGRTYNEQFF,TGTGCCAGCAGCGGGAGGACTTACAATGAGCAGTTCTTC
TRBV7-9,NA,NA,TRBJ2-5,CASSLAGLQETQYF,TGTGCCAGCAGCTTAGCTGGCTTACAAGAGACCCAGTACTTC
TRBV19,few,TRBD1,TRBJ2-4,CASSSGARQGRGNIQYF,TGTGCCAGTAGCTCTGGGGCCCGACAGGGGCGAGGGAACATTCAGTACTTC
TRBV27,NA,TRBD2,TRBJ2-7,CASSLLGLAGYEQYF,TGTGCCAGCAGTTTACTGGGACTAGCGGGTTACGAGCAGTACTTC
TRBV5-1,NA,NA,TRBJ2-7,CASSYGQSYEQYF,TGCGCCAGCAGCTACGGACAGTCCTACGAGCAGTACTTC
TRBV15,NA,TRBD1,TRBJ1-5,CATSSDRGGNQPQHF,TGTGCCACCAGCAGCGACAGGGGTGGCAATCAGCCCCAGCATTTT
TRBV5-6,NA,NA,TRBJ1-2,CASSFPTAEWYGYTF,TGTGCCAGCAGCTTCCCGACAGCCGAGTGGTATGGCTACACCTTC
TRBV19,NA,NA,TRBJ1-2,CASSMRELNYGYTF,TGTGCCAGTAGTATGCGGGAGTTGAACTATGGCTACACCTTC
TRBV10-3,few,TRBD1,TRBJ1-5,CAISELDRVDQPQHF,TGTGCCATCAGTGAGCTGGACAGGGTGGATCAGCCCCAGCATTTT
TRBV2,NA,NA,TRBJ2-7,CASSYGGPSYEQYF,TGTGCCAGCTCGTATGGGGGCCCCTCCTACGAGCAGTACTTC
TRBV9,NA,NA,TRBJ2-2,CASSVGVGLFTGELFF,TGTGCCAGCAGCGTAGGTGTTGGGCTATTCACCGGGGAGCTGTTTTTT
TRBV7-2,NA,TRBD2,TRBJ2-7,CASSSSGTSGSYEQYF,TGTGCCAGCAGCAGTTCCGGGACTAGCGGCTCCTACGAGCAGTACTTC
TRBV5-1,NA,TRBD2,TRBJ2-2,CASSWGGLAGGNGELFF,TGCGCCAGCAGCTGGGGCGGACTAGCGGGAGGGAACGGGGAGCTGTTTTTT
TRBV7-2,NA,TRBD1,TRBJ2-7,CASSLAGQAYEQYF,TGTGCCAGCAGCTTAGCAGGACAGGCCTACGAGCAGTACTTC
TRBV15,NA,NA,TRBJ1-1,CATSRDQGSAFF,TGTGCCACCAGCAGAGACCAGGGATCAGCTTTCTTT
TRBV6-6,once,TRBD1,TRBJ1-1,CASSPPDRAVTEAFF,TGCGCCAGCAGTCCGCCCGACAGGGCAGTGACTGAAGCTTTCTTT
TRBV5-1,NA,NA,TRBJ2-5,CASSLSLRGAGEFQETQYF,TGCGCCAGCAGCTTGTCTCTTAGAGGTGCGGGCGAGTTTCAAGAGACCCAGTACTTC
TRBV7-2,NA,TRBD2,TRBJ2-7,CASSLGTSGRTLFYEQYF,TGTGCCAGCAGCTTAGGGACTAGCGGGAGGACTCTCTTCTACGAGCAGTACTTC
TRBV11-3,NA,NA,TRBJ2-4,CASMRVGKNIQYF,TGTGCCAGCATGCGGGTCGGCAAAAACATTCAGTACTTC
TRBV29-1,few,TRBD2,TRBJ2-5,CSVQLAGAETQYF,TGCAGCGTTCAACTAGCGGGTGCGGAGACCCAGTACTTC
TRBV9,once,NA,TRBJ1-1,CASSVVGDKEAFF,TGTGCCAGCAGCGTAGTAGGGGATAAGGAAGCTTTCTTT
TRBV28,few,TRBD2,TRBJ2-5,CASSPGTSGSRGETQYF,TGTGCCAGCAGTCCCGGGACTAGCGGGAGTAGGGGAGAGACCCAGTACTTC
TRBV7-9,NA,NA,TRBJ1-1,CASSYQENTEAFF,TGTGCCAGCAGCTATCAGGAGAACACTGAAGCTTTCTTT
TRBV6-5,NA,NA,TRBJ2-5,CASSYVLAMRETQYF,TGTGCCAGCAGTTACGTCCTAGCTATGCGGGAGACCCAGTACTTC
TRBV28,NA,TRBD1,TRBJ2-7,CASTPGQVPEQYF,TGTGCCAGTACTCCGGGACAGGTACCCGAGCAGTACTTC
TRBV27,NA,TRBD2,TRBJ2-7,CASSFSSGRADEQYF,TGTGCCAGCAGTTTCTCTAGCGGGAGGGCCGACGAGCAGTACTTC
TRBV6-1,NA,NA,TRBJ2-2,CASSATIGELFF,TGTGCCAGCAGCGCTACTATCGGGGAGCTGTTTTTT
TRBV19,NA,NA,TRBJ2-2,CASSIVSDTGELFF,TGTGCCAGTAGTATTGTCTCGGACACCGGGGAGCTGTTTTTT
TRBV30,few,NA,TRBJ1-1,CAWSVRGNTEAFF,TGTGCCTGGAGTGTACGGGGGAACACTGAAGCTTTCTTT
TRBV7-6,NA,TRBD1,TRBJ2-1,CASSLDGTGYNEQFF,TGTGCCAGCAGCTTAGACGGGACAGGGTACAATGAGCAGTTCTTC
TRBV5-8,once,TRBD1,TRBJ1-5,CASSLGDRVDQPQHF,TGTGCCAGCAGCCTGGGGGACAGGGTGGATCAGCCCCAGCATTTT
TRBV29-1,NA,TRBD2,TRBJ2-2,CSASGGGGELFF,TGCAGCGCTTCCGGGGGGGGAGGGGAGCTGTTTTTT
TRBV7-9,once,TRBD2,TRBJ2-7,CASSLTSGHSYEQYF,TGTGCCAGCAGCTTGACTAGCGGGCACTCCTACGAGCAGTACTTC